One TCR beta chain is described in this entry. This clonotype was seen more than once but under ten times. Its antigen is currently not known. One base away there is no much larger clone; base qualities are not given. The data derive from a study of low-dose radiotherapy and immunotherapy resistance in tumors (dated by TCRdb to between 2021 and 2024). Regarding the complete study: In Cohort 1, each fraction delivered 0.5 Gy every 2 weeks, and the prescribed total PTV dose was 6.5 Gy. Trial participants were not randomized into treatment groups. Starting on cycle 1 day 1, patients took 300 mg of aspirin by mouth once daily for four cycles. Every two weeks, patients got intravenous cyclophosphamide at 200 mg/m2, given one day ahead of each radiation and immunotherapy administration. For Cohort 2, the dose was 1 Gy per fraction given every two weeks, adding up to 13 Gy in total across 26 weeks. The translational analysis covered eight patients: three from the first dose cohort and the first five from the second dose cohort. Patients were given nivolumab as a 240 mg flat dose every two weeks and ipilimumab at 1 mg/kg every six weeks, with both drugs delivered intravenously.

Reading the label with the study, this specimen's time point is: before trial treatment. The donors came from RACIN, which was a single-arm phase I dose-escalation trial that paired nivolumab and ipilimumab with aspirin, low-dose cyclophosphamide and low-dose radiotherapy. Patients with advanced, TIL-negative solid tumors were considered eligible. In the germline V gene (reference sequence), CDR1 corresponds to GTSNPN and CDR2 to SVGIG. V gives up 0 bases and J gives up 4 bases, and the segment between their germline ends measures 8 bases. The CDR3 covers 13 residues, taking in both the cysteine and the phenylalanine. Just CDR3 DNA is preserved here, 39 bases in frame from base 1. Sequencing was carried out with an Illumina HiSeq 2500. Superscript III and a set of TRAV- and TRBV-specific primers were used to synthesize first-strand cDNA, so that both TCRalpha and TCRbeta chains were covered. TCRs were amplified with Phusion for about 20 PCR cycles using a constant-region primer together with the adapter attached to the V primers. Amplification of the isolated mRNA was done with the MessageAmp II aRNA Amplification Kit, which involved a roughly 16-hour in vitro transcription at 37 degrees C. mRNA for TCR sequencing was isolated with the Dynabeads mRNA DIRECT Purification Kit. Indexed Illumina adapters were added in a second approximately 25-cycle Phusion PCR, and the resulting products were purified with AMPure XP beads. As for the original processing: Using custom Perl scripts, TCR sequences encoding the same protein were pooled, out-of-frame sequences were removed, and the abundance of each clonotype was computed. Any TCR sequence backed by just one read was left out of the analysis. The metrics used to describe the repertoires included Shannon entropy, Gini index, clonality, richness, and the frequency of TCRs shared between repertoires. The raw public data were reprocessed by TCRdb itself: fastp quality trimming at Q25, MiXCR clonotype calling, in-frame beta chains only. Records with the same CDR3 protein are collapsed into one entry carrying the most frequent genes and DNA. These V and J calls originate from TCRdb's pipeline instead of the authors' own analysis. This sample comprises 60,000 to 90,000 distinct CDR3 sequences, around 32% of them detected only once. Of the sample, 8.5% to 14% is held by the ten largest clones.

Rearrangement joined TRBV30 to TRBJ2-3; the D gene lacks a confident call. This TCR was recovered from a female donor with ovarian cancer. Sample: PBMCs, taken before treatment. In nucleotide form, the sequence is TGTGCCTGGAGTGTTCAGGACCCAGATACGCAGTATTTT. This sequence encodes CAWSVQDPDTQYF.